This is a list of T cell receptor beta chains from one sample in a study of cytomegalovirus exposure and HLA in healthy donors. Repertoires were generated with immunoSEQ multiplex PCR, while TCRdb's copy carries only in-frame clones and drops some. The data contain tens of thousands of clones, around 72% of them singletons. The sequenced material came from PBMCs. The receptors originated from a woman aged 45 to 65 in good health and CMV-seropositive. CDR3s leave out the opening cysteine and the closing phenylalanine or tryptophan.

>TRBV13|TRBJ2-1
ASSSDRGGAYEQF
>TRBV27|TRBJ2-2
ASNGRAGELF
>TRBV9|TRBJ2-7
ASSVGLAGIYEQY
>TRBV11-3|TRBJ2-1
ASSLARTSYEQF
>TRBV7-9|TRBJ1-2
ASSPRGHSQSYGYT
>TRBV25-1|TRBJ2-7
ASGGSSYEQY
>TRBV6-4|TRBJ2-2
ASSDRETGELF
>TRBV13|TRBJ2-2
ASSLSENTGELF
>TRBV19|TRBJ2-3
ASKELGDGTDTQY
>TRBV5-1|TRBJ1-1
ASSFRQGGYTEAF
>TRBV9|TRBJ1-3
ASSVVPQGTNTIY
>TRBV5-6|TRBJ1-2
ASSPWDRPYGGYT
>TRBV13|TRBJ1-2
ASSLGGGLDYGYT
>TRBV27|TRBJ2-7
ASSTGGSYEQY
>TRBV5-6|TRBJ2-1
ASRPWGGRIEQF
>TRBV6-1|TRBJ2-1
ASSVQPLAGGGMEQF
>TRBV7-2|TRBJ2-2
ASSLGLGTGELF
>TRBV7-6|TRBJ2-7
ASSPGQGIIGQY
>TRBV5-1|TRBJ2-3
ASSHSGASTDTQY
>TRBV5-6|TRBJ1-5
ASSLRGGGQPQH
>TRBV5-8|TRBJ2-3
ASSPGLGSTDTQY
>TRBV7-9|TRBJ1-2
ASSSGTSFNYGYT
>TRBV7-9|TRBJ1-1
ASSLTAGEAF